Listed here are 30 T cell receptor beta chains from one sample, sequenced in a study of blood T cell repertoires in COVID-19. Method: immunoSEQ multiplex PCR; TCRdb's copy keeps in-frame clones and lacks some. The data show 250,000 or so clones, 89% seen once. Specimen: peripheral blood. These receptors were collected from a woman between 35 and 50 years old who had recovered from COVID-19.

This clone was observed a handful of times. The rearrangement links TRBV5-4 to TRBJ2-1, with TRBD2 identical over 9 bases. The germline V gene encodes CDR1 SGHNT and CDR2 YYREEE (reference sequence). V was clipped by 0 bases and J by 4 bases; unmatched bases: 2. The CDR3 spans 15 residues. The CDR3 region is CASSLGGGDYNEQFF. CDR3 nucleotide sequence: TGTGCCAGCAGCTTGGGCGGGGGGGATTACAATGAGCAGTTCTTC.

This rearrangement joins TRBV7-9 to TRBJ2-1; D possibly corresponds to TRBD2 (5 bases). Trimming shortened V by 5 bases and J by 7 bases, and 18 bases separated the two germline ends. The V gene's germline CDR1 is SEHNR and CDR2 FQNEAQ (reference sequence). The CDR3 sequence is 15 residues long. CDR3 loop: CASSVTRLEVNEQFF. CDR3 sequence (DNA): TGTGCCAGCAGCGTAACTAGGCTTGAGGTGAATGAGCAGTTCTTC.

The rearrangement joins TRBV5-4 to TRBJ2-2; a possible D gene is TRBD1 (8 bases). Germline V gene sequence: CDR1 SGHNT, CDR2 YYREEE (reference sequence). Trimming left V 2 bases short and J 5 bases short, with 13 bases between. The CDR3 is made up of 15 amino acids. The CDR3 is CASSFTGGGTGELFF. The CDR3 DNA sequence: TGTGCCAGCAGCTTTACAGGGGGAGGGACCGGGGAGCTGTTTTTT.

J is TRBJ2-7 and V is TRBV7-2; D ambiguous. The germline V gene has CDR1 SGHTA and CDR2 FQGNSA. This CDR3 comprises 15 residues. The V end was cut by 0 bases, the J end by 2 bases, with 11 bases between. CDR3 in DNA: TGTGCCAGCAGCTTAGCGGCCGACTCCACCTACGAGCAGTACGTC. This gives the protein CASSLAADSTYEQYV.

This rearrangement joins TRBV5-6 to TRBJ2-2; tentative D call: TRBD1 (5 bases). The CDR3 has 15 residues. The germline V gene encodes CDR1 SGHDT and CDR2 YYEEEE. Deletions cut 6 bases from V and 6 bases from J, with 18 bases between. CDR3 nucleotides: TGTGCCAGCACAGGGAAGCCCACTGCAGCCGGGGAGCTGTTTTTT. It translates to CASTGKPTAAGELFF.

The chain combines TRBV24-1 with TRBJ1-1; no definite D call. The CDR3 covers 13 residues. Germline V gene lookup returns CDR1 KGHDR and CDR2 SFDVKD. Trimming took off 0 bases at V and 7 bases at J, with 8 bases between the two ends. The CDR3 region is CATSDLLTDEAFF. DNA for the CDR3: TGTGCCACCAGTGATTTGCTTACAGATGAAGCTTTCTTT.

The CDR3 here is CSVAGNSQETQYF. The CDR3 DNA is TGCAGCGTTGCGGGGAATAGTCAAGAGACCCAGTACTTC. The rearrangement links TRBV29-1 to TRBJ2-5; weak D call: TRBD2 (5 bases). Per the germline V gene, CDR1 is SQVTM and CDR2 is ANQGSEA. The CDR3 is made up of 13 amino acids. V lost 4 bases, J lost 2 bases, and 11 bases lay in between.

The CDR3 bases are TGTGCCTGGAGGGACAGGGAGAGTTCACCCCTCCACTTT. This encodes CAWRDRESSPLHF. The chain employs TRBV30 and TRBJ1-6; 8 bases agree with TRBD1. This CDR3 spans 13 amino acids. The V segment lost 3 bases and the J segment 9 bases; nucleotides outside the gene matches: 4. Germline V gives CDR1 GTSNPN, CDR2 SVGIG (reference sequence).

The chain combines TRBV6-1 with TRBJ2-4, with no clear D. With 2 bases removed from V and 6 bases from J, the gap between germline ends came to 17 bases. Per the germline V gene, CDR1 is MNHNS and CDR2 is SASEGT. There are 16 residues in the CDR3. CDR3 DNA: TGTGCCAGCAGTGAAACCCTTCCGAATCCCGGAAACATTCAGTACTTC. This codes for CASSETLPNPGNIQYF.

The genes are TRBV7-9 and TRBJ2-1; weak D call: TRBD1 (5 bases). Trimming pared 8 bases from V and 4 bases from J, leaving 21 bases between. The CDR3 consists of 16 residues. The germline CDR1 and CDR2 sequences are SEHNR and FQNEAQ (reference sequence). DNA of the CDR3: TGTGCCAGCTGGGCAGGGCCCCCTTACAATTACAATGAGCAGTTCTTC. Its translation: CASWAGPPYNYNEQFF.

The J gene is TRBJ2-5, the V gene TRBV18; D is undetermined. The V end lost 6 bases, the J end lost 2 bases, and 4 bases lay between the germline ends. Germline V gene lookup returns CDR1 KGHSH and CDR2 LQKENI. CDR3 length equals 11 residues. For the CDR3, the DNA is TGTGCCAGCTCTCTGCAAGAGACCCAGTACTTC. Protein: CASSLQETQYF.

The gene calls are TRBV7-6 and TRBJ2-3; TRBD2 agrees at 10 bases. Germline loops: CDR1 SGHVS, CDR2 FNYEAQ. Trimming cost V 4 bases and J 1 base; bases outside gene matches: 14. The CDR3 is made up of 19 amino acids. CDR3 DNA sequence: TGTGCCAGCAGCTACACAACGCAGGTTCTAGCGGGGGGCACAGATACGCAGTATTTT. Translated, it gives CASSYTTQVLAGGTDTQYF.

This chain links TRBV27 with TRBJ2-2, with TRBD1 matching 7 bases. The trim removed 5 bases at V and 6 bases at J, leaving 9 bases unmatched. This CDR3 contains 15 residues. Per the germline V gene, CDR1 is MNHEY and CDR2 is SMNVEV (reference sequence). CDR3 amino acids: CASSPRGTVPGELFF. The DNA for the CDR3 is TGTGCCAGCAGTCCACGAGGGACAGTGCCCGGGGAGCTGTTTTTT.

V gene TRBV3-1 (or the pseudogene TRBV3-2) combines with J gene TRBJ1-3; unclear D gene. The V end was cut by 0 bases, the J end by 2 bases, with 5 bases between. The CDR3 has 14 residues. Germline CDR1 LGHDT, CDR2 YNNKEL (reference sequence). The CDR3 is CASSQDTAGNTIYF. CDR3 nucleotides: TGTGCCAGCAGCCAAGATACAGCTGGAAACACCATATATTTT.

V usage is TRBV6-6 and J usage is TRBJ1-2, with no clear D. V lost 0 bases, J lost 8 bases, and 13 bases lay in between. CDR3 length: 14 amino acids. The germline V gene has CDR1 MNHNY and CDR2 SVGAGI (reference sequence). The CDR3 protein is CASSYSHGLIGYTF. The CDR3 DNA reads as TGTGCCAGCAGTTACTCGCACGGACTGATAGGCTACACCTTC.

The chain carries TRBV6-2 or TRBV6-3 and TRBJ2-7; D ambiguous. Trimming pared 0 bases from V and 6 bases from J, leaving 6 bases between. Germline CDR1 MNHEY, CDR2 SVGEGT. This CDR3 spans 12 amino acids. The CDR3 DNA reads TGTGCCAGCAGTTACTCTACCGGCGAGCAGTACGTC. It specifies CASSYSTGEQYV.

The rearrangement uses TRBV2 and TRBJ1-1; D is uncertain. CDR1 SNHLY and CDR2 FYNNEI come from the germline V gene. The CDR3 loop spans 11 amino acids. The V gene lost 6 bases and the J gene lost 2 bases, with 4 bases spanning the gap. This chain's CDR3 is CASRANTEAFF. In nucleotides, the CDR3 is TGTGCCAGCAGGGCCAACACTGAAGCTTTCTTT.

The table lists this clone with a few counts. The chain couples TRBV11-1 to TRBJ2-5; TRBD1 might be the D (5 bases). The CDR3 extends over 14 amino acids. Per the germline V gene, CDR1 is SGHAT and CDR2 is FQDESV (reference sequence). The V and J ends lost 1 base and 5 bases respectively, with 11 bases between them. The CDR3 sequence is CASSLEPGMETQYF. The CDR3, as DNA: TGTGCCAGCAGCTTAGAACCAGGGATGGAGACCCAGTACTTC.

A single count supports this clone. This chain uses TRBV6-6 with TRBJ2-1; a weak D match, TRBD2 (6 bases). V was trimmed by 0 bases and J by 8 bases, leaving 17 bases between them. The CDR3 extends over 16 amino acids. Per the germline V gene, CDR1 is MNHNY and CDR2 is SVGAGI (reference sequence). DNA of the CDR3: TGTGCCAGCAGTTACTCGATAGCTAGCGAAATATATGAGCAGTTCTTC. Its translation: CASSYSIASEIYEQFF.

This chain uses TRBV28 with TRBJ2-7, with D perhaps TRBD1 (6 bases). Looked up from germline, CDR1 is MDHEN and CDR2 is SYDVKM. The V end lost 2 bases, the J end lost 3 bases, and 11 bases lay between the germline ends. This CDR3 is 14 amino acids long. CDR3 loop: CASSLHGTRYEQYF. The CDR3 nucleotides are TGTGCCAGCAGTTTACACGGGACACGCTACGAGCAGTACTTC.

V usage is TRBV28 and J usage is TRBJ2-1, with 11 nucleotides matching TRBD2. V shed 4 bases and J 8 bases; nucleotides not matched to a gene: 13. The CDR3 length is 17 residues. CDR1 is MDHEN, CDR2 SYDVKM, per germline. CDR3 residues: CASSSSLPSGGSYEQFF. As DNA, the CDR3 is TGTGCCAGCAGTTCCTCCTTGCCTAGCGGGGGGTCGTATGAGCAGTTCTTC.

This clone was detected a few times. The V gene is TRBV3-1 (or the pseudogene TRBV3-2), the J gene TRBJ1-1; D is unresolved. V was clipped by 0 bases and J by 3 bases, with 8 bases between them. CDR3 length: 14 amino acids. Germline lookup yields CDR1 LGHDT and CDR2 YNNKEL (reference sequence). In DNA, the CDR3 is TGTGCCAGCAGCCAAGAATCGCAGTACACTGAAGCTTTCTTT. Its translation: CASSQESQYTEAFF.

The chain couples TRBV5-4 to TRBJ2-7; 14 bases are shared with TRBD2. Germline CDR1 reads SGHNT; CDR2 reads YYREEE (reference sequence). Trimming cost V 4 bases and J 7 bases; bases outside gene matches: 7. CDR3 length equals 15 residues. This CDR3 reads CASSPGTSGSREQYV. The CDR3 DNA is TGTGCCAGCAGCCCAGGGACTAGCGGGAGTCGTGAGCAGTACGTC.

The chain joins TRBV4-1 to TRBJ1-2; TRBD1 might be the D (5 bases). The germline CDR1 and CDR2 sequences are MGHRA and YSYEKL. This CDR3 comprises 13 residues. Trimming left V 6 bases short and J 3 bases short, with 11 bases between. The CDR3 region has the DNA TGCGCCAGCAGTCGACAGTTCGACTATGGCTACACCTTC. Translated, it gives CASSRQFDYGYTF.

The rearrangement joins TRBV3-1 (or the pseudogene TRBV3-2) to TRBJ1-5; a possible D gene is TRBD1 (6 bases). CDR3 length: 15 residues. In germline, CDR1 is LGHDT, CDR2 YNNKEL (reference sequence). The germline V and J ends were trimmed by 1 base and 4 bases, with 11 bases remaining between them. As DNA, the CDR3 is TGTGCCAGCAGCCAAGGGGTGGGGGCGAATCAGCCCCAGCATTTT. Translated: CASSQGVGANQPQHF.

The CDR3 nucleotides read TGCAGTGCTAGTATGGGAGTGGCTGAAGCTTTCTTT. It yields the protein CSASMGVAEAFF. The chain employs TRBV20-1 and TRBJ1-1; D unclear. V was shortened by 3 bases and J by 6 bases, with 11 bases between the two germline ends. The CDR3 is 12 residues long. Germline CDR1 reads DFQATT; CDR2 reads SNEGSKA (reference sequence).

The CDR3 is CASSAREDTGELFF. Here the CDR3 DNA reads TGTGCCAGCAGTGCACGGGAGGACACCGGGGAGCTGTTTTTT. The V gene is TRBV6-6, the J gene TRBJ2-2; 7 bases line up with TRBD2. J gave up 3 bases and V 5 bases, and 3 bases lay outside the gene matches. Germline V gene data show CDR1 as MNHNY and CDR2 as SVGAGI (reference sequence). This CDR3 is 14 amino acids long.

V and J are TRBV9 and TRBJ2-5, with TRBD2 as a possible D gene (5 bases). The V end lost 0 bases, the J end lost 1 base, and 16 bases lay between the germline ends. The CDR3 extends over 17 amino acids. The germline V gene has CDR1 SGDLS and CDR2 YYNGEE. The CDR3 nucleotides read TGTGCCAGCAGCGTAGGGGTCGGGGTACCCCCCCAAGAGACCCAGTACTTC. Translation gives CASSVGVGVPPQETQYF.

The chain links TRBV6-2 or TRBV6-3 to TRBJ2-5; 11 bases are a match to TRBD1. The CDR3 is 15 residues long. V was clipped by 7 bases and J by 9 bases; unmatched bases: 13. Germline CDR1 and CDR2: MNHEY and SVGEGT. The CDR3 nucleotides are TGTGCCAGCAACCCAGGGACAGGGGGATCCGGGGCCCAGTACTTC. It translates to CASNPGTGGSGAQYF.

In its sample, this clone was seen a few times. The chain is built from TRBV5-1 and TRBJ2-2; D is possibly TRBD1 (7 bases). CDR3 length: 15 residues. Germline-derived CDR1 and CDR2 are SGHRS and YFSETQ. Trimming removed 5 bases at V and 0 bases at J, with 11 bases between. For the CDR3, the DNA is TGCGCCAGCAGGCGGGACAGCACGAACACCGGGGAGCTGTTTTTT. It codes for CASRRDSTNTGELFF. Full variable domain (missing parts from reference TRBV5-1 and TRBJ2-2): KAGVTQTPRYLIKTRGQQVTLSCSPISGHRSVSWYQQTPGQGLQFLFEYFSETQRNKGNFPGRFSGRQFSNSRSEMNVSTLELGDSALYLCASRRDSTNTGELFFGEGSRLTVL.